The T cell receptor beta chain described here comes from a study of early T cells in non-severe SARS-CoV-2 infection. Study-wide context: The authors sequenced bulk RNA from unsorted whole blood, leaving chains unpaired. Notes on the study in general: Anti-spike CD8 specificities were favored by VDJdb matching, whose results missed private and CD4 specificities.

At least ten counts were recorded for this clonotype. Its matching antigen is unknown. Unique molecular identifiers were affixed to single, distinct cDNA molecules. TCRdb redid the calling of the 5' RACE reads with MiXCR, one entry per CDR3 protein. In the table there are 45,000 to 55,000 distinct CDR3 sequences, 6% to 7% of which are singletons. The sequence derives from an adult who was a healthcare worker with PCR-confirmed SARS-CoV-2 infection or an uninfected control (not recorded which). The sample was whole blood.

CDR3 residues: CASSRLRGQIDTQYF. The CDR3 coding sequence is TGTGCCAGCAGTCGACTCAGGGGTCAGATAGATACGCAGTATTTT. The rearrangement joins TRBV6-5 to TRBJ2-3; the D gene is possibly TRBD1 (6 bases). The CDR3 is made up of 15 amino acids. Germline lookup yields CDR1 MNHEY and CDR2 SVGAGI. Trimming shortened V by 5 bases and J by 5 bases, and 17 bases separated the two germline ends.